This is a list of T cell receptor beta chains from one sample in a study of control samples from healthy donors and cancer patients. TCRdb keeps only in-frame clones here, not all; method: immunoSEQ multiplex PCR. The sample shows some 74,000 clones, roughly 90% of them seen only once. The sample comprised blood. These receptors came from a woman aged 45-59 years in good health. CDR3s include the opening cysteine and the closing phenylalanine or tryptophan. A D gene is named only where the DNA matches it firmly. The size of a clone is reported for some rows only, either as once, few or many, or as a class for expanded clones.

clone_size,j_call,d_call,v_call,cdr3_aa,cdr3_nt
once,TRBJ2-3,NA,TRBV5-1,CASGTGSKDTQYF,TGCGCCAGCGGCACGGGGTCAAAAGATACGCAGTATTTT
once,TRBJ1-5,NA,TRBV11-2,CASSPGTSNQPQHF,TGTGCCAGCAGCCCCGGGACGTCTAATCAGCCCCAGCATTTT
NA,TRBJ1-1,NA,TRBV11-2,CASSLVGENTEAFF,TGTGCCAGCAGCTTAGTTGGGGAAAACACTGAAGCTTTCTTT
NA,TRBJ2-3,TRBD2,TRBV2,CASSDGLARTDTQYF,TGTGCCAGCAGCGACGGACTAGCGAGGACAGATACGCAGTATTTT
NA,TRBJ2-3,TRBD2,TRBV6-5,CASSGLAGGPGTQYF,TGTGCCAGCAGCGGACTAGCGGGGGGGCCGGGTACGCAGTATTTT
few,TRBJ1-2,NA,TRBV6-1,CASSEGPGGEGYTF,TGTGCCAGCAGTGAAGGACCGGGGGGAGAAGGCTACACCTTC
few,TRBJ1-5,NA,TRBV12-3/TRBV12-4,CASSPGGGQPQHF,TGTGCCAGCAGTCCCGGGGGGGGACAGCCCCAGCATTTT
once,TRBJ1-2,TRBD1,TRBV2,CASSEPFQGAYGYTF,TGTGCCAGCAGTGAACCCTTTCAGGGGGCCTATGGCTACACCTTC
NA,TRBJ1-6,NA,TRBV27,CASSSRGVGGINSPLHF,TGTGCCAGCAGTAGTCGGGGGGTCGGGGGGATAAATTCACCCCTCCACTTT
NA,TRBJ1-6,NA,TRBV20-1,CSASSGHHNSPLHF,TGCAGTGCTAGTTCGGGACATCATAATTCACCCCTCCACTTT
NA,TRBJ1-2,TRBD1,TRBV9,CASSVGTGGRYGYTF,TGTGCCAGCAGCGTAGGGACAGGGGGCCGCTATGGCTACACCTTC
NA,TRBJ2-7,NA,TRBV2,CASIEYHNSYEQYF,TGTGCCAGCATTGAATACCATAACTCCTACGAGCAGTACTTC
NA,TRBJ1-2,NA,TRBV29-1,CSVATLGNGYTF,TGCAGCGTTGCAACGTTAGGGAACGGCTACACCTTC
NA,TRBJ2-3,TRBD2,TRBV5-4,CASSLGGGLHTDTQYF,TGTGCCAGCAGCTTGGGCGGGGGGCTCCACACAGATACGCAGTATTTT
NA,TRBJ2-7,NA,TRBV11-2,CASSLWDTSYEQYF,TGTGCCAGCAGTCTATGGGACACAAGCTACGAGCAGTACTTC
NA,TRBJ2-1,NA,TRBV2,CASRSTGNEQFF,TGTGCCAGCAGGTCCACAGGGAATGAGCAGTTCTTC
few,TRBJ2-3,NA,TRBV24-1,CATEEIGTDTQYF,TGTGCCACTGAGGAGATAGGCACAGATACGCAGTATTTT
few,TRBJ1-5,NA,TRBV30,CACAQAGGNQPQHF,TGTGCCTGCGCCCAGGCGGGGGGCAATCAGCCCCAGCATTTT
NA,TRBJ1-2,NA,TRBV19,CASSILENYGYTF,TGTGCCAGTAGTATTCTTGAGAACTATGGCTACACCTTC
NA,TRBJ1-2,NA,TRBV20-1,CSAPTANGYTF,TGCAGTGCTCCCACTGCCAACGGCTACACCTTC
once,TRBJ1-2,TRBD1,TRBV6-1,CASSEGALRGPVYGYTF,TGTGCCAGCAGTGAAGGGGCATTGAGGGGGCCTGTCTATGGCTACACCTTC
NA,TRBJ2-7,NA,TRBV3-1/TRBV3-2,CASSQVVYEQYF,TGTGCCAGCAGCCAAGTGGTTTACGAGCAGTACTTC
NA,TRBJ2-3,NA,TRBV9,CASTERSRGTDTQYF,TGTGCCAGCACCGAAAGATCTAGGGGCACAGATACGCAGTATTTT
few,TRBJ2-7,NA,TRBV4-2,CASSQGALYEQYF,TGTGCCAGCAGCCAAGGGGCCCTCTACGAGCAGTACTTC
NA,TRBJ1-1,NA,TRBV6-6,CASSRLGNTEAFF,TGTGCCAGCAGCCGGCTAGGGAACACTGAAGCTTTCTTT
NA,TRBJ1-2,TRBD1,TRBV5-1,CASTTAGQSGYTF,TGCGCCAGCACCACAGCGGGACAGAGCGGCTACACCTTC
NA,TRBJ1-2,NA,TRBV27,CASSGVGRGYTF,TGTGCCAGCAGCGGCGTAGGGCGAGGCTACACCTTC
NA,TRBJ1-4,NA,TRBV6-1,CASSDSGDEKLFF,TGTGCCAGCAGTGATTCAGGGGATGAAAAACTGTTTTTT
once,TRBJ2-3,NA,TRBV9,CASSAPGSGTQYF,TGTGCCAGCAGCGCACCGGGCTCAGGTACGCAGTATTTT
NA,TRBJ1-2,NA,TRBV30,CAWSVGDSIYGYTF,TGTGCCTGGAGTGTAGGAGATTCTATCTATGGCTACACCTTC
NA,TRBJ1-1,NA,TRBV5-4,CASSFQDLEAFF,TGTGCCAGCAGCTTTCAGGACCTTGAAGCTTTCTTT
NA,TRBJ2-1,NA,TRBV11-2,CASSAYNEQFF,TGTGCCAGCAGCGCCTACAATGAGCAGTTCTTC
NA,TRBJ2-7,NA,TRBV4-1,CASSPLLQGQEQYF,TGCGCCAGCAGCCCCCTCTTACAGGGTCAGGAGCAGTACTTC
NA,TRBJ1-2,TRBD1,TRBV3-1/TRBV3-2,CASSLQEGQYGYTF,TGTGCCAGCAGCCTCCAAGAGGGACAGTATGGCTACACCTTC
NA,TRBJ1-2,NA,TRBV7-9,CASSLGGRVNYGYTF,TGTGCCAGCAGCTTAGGGGGCAGGGTCAACTATGGCTACACCTTC
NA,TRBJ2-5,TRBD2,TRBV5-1,CASSLSGGETQYF,TGCGCCAGCAGCTTAAGCGGGGGGGAGACCCAGTACTTC